The source of this T cell receptor beta chain is a study of shared clonotypes between healthy human individuals. Study outcomes and limitations: Blood was the sole source, and tissue repertoires probably differ.

Remarks on this clone: The antigen remains undetermined.

CDR1 is SNHLY, CDR2 FYNNEI, per germline. V lost 6 bases and J 6 bases, leaving 12 bases between the germline ends. The CDR3 totals 12 residues. The data were produced by immunoSEQ multiplex PCR, yet TCRdb's version contains in-frame clones alone and is incomplete. The sample yields fewer than 850,000 clones, 90% seen once. The rearrangement uses TRBV2 and TRBJ2-7, with a possible D match to TRBD1 (6 bases). This TCR was sampled from a man aged 18 to 35 in good health. Some clones in this sample may be carry-over from other donors' samples. The sequencing sample was made of memory CD8+ T cells from PBMCs. Described subset: CD45RO+ cells pooled with CCR7-negative TemRA cells. CDR3 sequence reads: CASSDEGGEQYF. CDR3 sequence (DNA): TGTGCCAGCAGCGACGAAGGGGGCGAGCAGTACTTC.